These 14 T cell receptor beta chains were all obtained from the same sample, sequenced in a study of T cells in localized non-small cell lung cancer. Using immunoSEQ multiplex PCR, the repertoire was profiled, and TCRdb retains in-frame clones only, with some absent. The sample carries 2,500 to 3,000 clones, roughly a fifth recorded once. The sample consisted of lung tumor tissue, taken before any cancer treatment. The receptors stem from a woman aged 40-69 years with stage I lung adenocarcinoma.

The CDR3 DNA reads as TGTGCCAGTAGTGGGCGAAATACGCAGTATTTT. Translation gives CASSGRNTQYF. The V call is TRBV19, the J call TRBJ2-3, with D hard to call. Germline V gene lookup returns CDR1 LNHDA and CDR2 SQIVND (reference sequence). The ends were cut back, 5 bases at V and 7 bases at J, with 7 bases in the middle. The CDR3 totals 11 residues.

This clone qualifies as medium-sized. The J gene is TRBJ1-1, the V gene TRBV6-8; 8 positions agree with TRBD1. The junction had 11 bases not matched to a gene; V was cut back by 6 bases and J by 5 bases. Germline CDR1 is MNHGY and CDR2 is SAAAGT. This CDR3 comprises 15 residues. The DNA for the CDR3 is TGTGCCAGCAGCGGCAGGGGGCTCAAGGGGACTGAAGCTTTCTTT. This codes for CASSGRGLKGTEAFF.

The table lists this clone with a few counts. The V gene is TRBV11-3, the J gene TRBJ2-3, with TRBD1 identical over 7 bases. V shed 1 base and J 0 bases; nucleotides not matched to a gene: 7. The CDR3 is 17 residues long. In germline, CDR1 is SGHNT, CDR2 YENEEA. This CDR3 reads CASSLGGQAASTDTQYF. The DNA of the CDR3 is TGTGCCAGCAGCTTAGGCGGACAGGCCGCTAGCACAGATACGCAGTATTTT.

The chain is built from TRBV15 and TRBJ1-4, with D hard to call. This CDR3 spans 14 amino acids. Deletions cut 1 base from V and 4 bases from J, with 7 bases between. Per germline, CDR1 LNHNV and CDR2 YYDKDF (reference sequence). The CDR3: CATSRGTVNEKLFF. CDR3 nucleotide sequence: TGTGCCACCAGCAGAGGGACGGTTAATGAAAAACTGTTTTTT.

The chain uses TRBV16 and TRBJ2-1, with D uncertain. Deletions cut 2 bases from V and 0 bases from J, with 8 bases between. Per germline, CDR1 KGHSY and CDR2 FQNENV. The CDR3 extends over 15 amino acids. This CDR3 is CASSQVPSSYNEQFF. For the CDR3, the DNA is TGTGCCAGCAGCCAAGTCCCTAGCTCCTACAATGAGCAGTTCTTC.

The V call is TRBV7-6, the J call TRBJ2-1, with 8 bases identical to TRBD1. Per germline, CDR1 SGHVS and CDR2 FNYEAQ. The junction had 7 bases not matched to a gene; V was cut back by 5 bases and J by 4 bases. This CDR3 is 15 amino acids long. For the CDR3, the DNA is TGTGCCAGCAGCACCCTGGACAGGGCTTACAATGAGCAGTTCTTC. Translated: CASSTLDRAYNEQFF.

The chain links TRBV15 to TRBJ2-1, with D maybe TRBD2 (6 bases). The ends were cut back, 0 bases at V and 8 bases at J, with 14 bases in the middle. CDR1 and CDR2 from the germline V gene are LNHNV and YYDKDF (reference sequence). CDR3 length: 15 amino acids. CDR3 in amino acids: CATSRDQEGSDEQFF. CDR3 coding DNA: TGTGCCACCAGCAGAGACCAGGAGGGGTCGGATGAGCAGTTCTTC.

This chain uses TRBV6-8 with TRBJ1-3; weak D call: TRBD1 (6 bases). V lost 5 bases and J 3 bases, leaving 14 bases between the germline ends. This CDR3 has 15 amino acids. From germline, CDR1 is MNHGY and CDR2 SAAAGT. The CDR3 is CASSATGFGGNTIYF. Here the CDR3 DNA reads TGTGCCAGCAGTGCTACAGGGTTTGGTGGAAACACCATATATTTT.

By share of the sample, this clone is large. The rearrangement joins TRBV11-3 to TRBJ2-2, with TRBD2 matching 7 bases. CDR1 and CDR2 (germline): SGHNT, YENEEA. The CDR3 totals 18 residues. J was trimmed by 4 bases and V by 1 base; bases with no gene match: 12. The CDR3: CASSLGTPGIAGTGELFF. Written as DNA, the CDR3 is TGTGCCAGCAGCTTAGGAACCCCCGGGATAGCGGGCACCGGGGAGCTGTTTTTT.

The chain recombines TRBV5-1 with TRBJ1-1; no definite D call. The CDR3 length is 14 residues. Germline values: CDR1 SGHRS, CDR2 YFSETQ. V was trimmed by 4 bases and J by 7 bases, leaving 17 bases between them. The CDR3 here is CASSQTVGIGEAFF. CDR3 nucleotide sequence: TGCGCCAGCAGCCAGACCGTGGGGATTGGTGAAGCTTTCTTT. The complete variable domain, with remaining parts taken from reference TRBV5-1 and TRBJ1-1, reads KAGVTQTPRYLIKTRGQQVTLSCSPISGHRSVSWYQQTPGQGLQFLFEYFSETQRNKGNFPGRFSGRQFSNSRSEMNVSTLELGDSALYLCASSQTVGIGEAFFGQGTRLTVV.

By sample fraction, this clone is medium-sized. The chain joins TRBV11-3 to TRBJ2-3; 8 nucleotides align to TRBD1. Looked up from germline, CDR1 is SGHNT and CDR2 is YENEEA. The CDR3 extends over 16 amino acids. J was trimmed by 6 bases and V by 5 bases; bases with no gene match: 13. CDR3 amino acids: CASSEKPGQASDTQYF. The CDR3 coding sequence is TGTGCCAGCAGCGAGAAGCCGGGACAGGCATCGGATACGCAGTATTTT.

Relative to its sample, this clone is medium-sized. V gene TRBV9 combines with J gene TRBJ1-2; perhaps TRBD1 as D (6 bases). Trimming removed 5 bases from V and 2 bases from J, with 10 bases in between. Germline V gene lookup returns CDR1 SGDLS and CDR2 YYNGEE. The CDR3 totals 13 residues. The CDR3 protein is CASRDGQNYGYTF. Here the CDR3 DNA reads TGTGCCAGCAGGGATGGACAGAACTATGGCTACACCTTC.

This clone is categorized as medium-sized. The V call is TRBV9, the J call TRBJ2-3; TRBD2 aligns across 7 bases. Looked up from germline, CDR1 is SGDLS and CDR2 is YYNGEE. V lost 5 bases, J lost 2 bases, and 8 bases stayed unmatched. The CDR3 has 15 residues. CDR3 nucleotides: TGTGCCAGCAGTGGGGACCGGGGGGACACAGATACGCAGTATTTT. It encodes CASSGDRGDTDTQYF. The variable domain in full, with the rest retrieved from reference TRBV9 and TRBJ2-3, is DSGVTQTPKHLITATGQRVTLRCSPRSGDLSVYWYQQSLDQGLQFLIQYYNGEERAKGNILERFSAQQFPDLHSELNLSSLELGDSALYFCASSGDRGDTDTQYFGPGTRLTVL.

The V call is TRBV18, the J call TRBJ2-7, with TRBD1 matching 9 bases. Unmatched junction bases numbered 5, after V lost 3 bases and J lost 2 bases. The CDR3 is made up of 15 amino acids. The germline V gene has CDR1 KGHSH and CDR2 LQKENI. The CDR3 is CASSPRDRAPYEQYF. CDR3 nucleotide sequence: TGTGCCAGCTCACCCAGGGACAGGGCCCCCTACGAGCAGTACTTC.